The TCR beta chain described here comes from a study of cytomegalovirus exposure and HLA in healthy donors. Study details: It was reported in a later analysis that the same platform had been used for the roughly 130 validation repertoires as for the approximately 670 first-cohort repertoires.

For this clone: Its matching antigen is unknown.

Overall study findings and caveats: Across donors, most TCRs were seen rarely, yet some public ones were widespread. About 150 TCR beta chains were listed as cytomegalovirus-associated.

Assay: immunoSEQ multiplex PCR; the TCRdb copy retains only in-frame clones and omits some. The sample contains about 130,000 clones, over 85% of which appear only once. The approximately 120-subject validation cohort, separate from the roughly 700-subject first cohort, included the donors. This CDR3 has 13 amino acids. Germline-derived CDR1 and CDR2 are KGHSH and LQKENI. V lost 2 bases to trimming and J lost 3 bases, with 7 bases between them. The TCR sequence derives from a man aged 25 to 40 in good health and CMV-seronegative. Input material: PBMCs. The chain recombines TRBV18 with TRBJ1-1; the D is unclear. The CDR3 sequence is CASSPTGDTEAFF. The CDR3 bases are TGTGCCAGCTCACCAACCGGGGACACTGAAGCTTTCTTT.